This T cell receptor beta chain was profiled in a study of blood T cell repertoires in COVID-19 (dated by TCRdb to between 2020 and 2021). The study in broad terms: The collaborator samples originated in the United States, Italy and Spain and spanned the acute and convalescent phases of COVID-19. The material from the prospective study consisted of cDNA or gDNA derived from T cells, B-cell-depleted T cells, or PBMCs. Subjects who had been exposed to COVID-19, were actively infected with it, or had recovered from it provided the deeply sampled blood TCRbeta repertoires that made up the dataset. The repertoires were made available in a free public database intended to serve as a resource for research on the immune response to SARS-CoV-2. The samples were drawn from the first 160 participants of the ongoing ImmuneRACE study and from 1,200 or so subjects provided by 6 global collaborators. Nearly every sample came with metadata listing a de-identified subject ID, COVID-19 status, age in years and sex. Where available, HLA class I and class II types were taken from metadata supplied by the sample provider and were not determined by assay-based typing. Points the paper makes about the study in general: The amount of clinical and demographic metadata varied by source and participant and was provided uncurated.

Concerning this clone: Its antigen target is currently unknown. There are no base qualities to consult, and no much larger clone falls within one base.

V is pared back by 7 bases and J by 0 bases, with 5 bases lying between the germline termini. The CDR1 and CDR2 encoded by the germline V gene (reference sequence) are LNHDA and SQIVND. Measured from the cysteine to the phenylalanine, the CDR3 is 12 residues long. Here the CDR3 DNA is all that survives: 36 bases in frame from base 1. TCRbeta CDR3 regions were amplified from genomic DNA by means of the immunoSEQ Assay, a bias-controlled multiplex PCR. Concerning the study's data processing: Within the assay, amplification of reference gene primers was used to estimate how many nucleated cells each sample contained. To quantify the absolute abundance of each unique TCRbeta CDR3 rearrangement, sequence reads were collapsed and filtered. Productive Simpson clonality was computed per sample as the square root of Simpson's diversity index over productive rearrangements. Drawn from immuneACCESS, this table holds only the in-frame rearrangements with V and J called that TCRdb kept. Clones are partly lost; checked studies trace under half to an unresolved V gene and leave the rest unexplained. V and J calls and clone size are those listed in that table; D and trimming were worked out from the DNA. A total of about 150,000 clones appear in this sample, 80% to 85% of them only once. The ten largest clonotypes hold over 4% of the sample.

Participants in the prospective study were enrolled through a virtual design, were aged 18 to 89 years, and lived in roughly 26 United States geographic areas. In the prospective study, cohorts were assigned on the basis of participant-reported clinical history obtained from a screening survey and a study questionnaire. Exposed participants were defined as having been in contact with someone with a PCR-confirmed or clinician-diagnosed COVID-19 case within 2 weeks of study entry. Mobile phlebotomists in the prospective study collected whole blood, serum and a nasopharyngeal or oropharyngeal swab from every participant. Prospective study participants could optionally give additional blood draws and questionnaires over a roughly two-month period. Before DNA extraction, blood samples from the prospective study were shipped at room temperature or frozen.

The sample consisted of PBMCs or T cells enriched from blood (not recorded which). The V and J segments used are TRBV19 and TRBJ2-3; no D gene can be assigned with confidence. This clonotype was obtained from a man between 65 and 80 years old who had been exposed to COVID-19. The CDR3: CASISSTDTQYF. The DNA sequence is TGTGCCAGTATTAGTAGCACAGATACGCAGTATTTT.